The text below deals with one T cell receptor beta chain. Per the authors' pipeline: Estimation of nucleated cell counts was performed using reference gene primer amplification. Here immunoSEQ multiplex PCR was the method, and the copy in TCRdb shows in-frame clones only, minus some. For V, J and clone size, that table is used; D and trimming come from the DNA. The sample has fewer than 65,000 clones, 83% seen once; the top ten hold less than 6%. The record originates from a study of blood T cell repertoires in COVID-19. About the research overall: The analysed material was cDNA or gDNA that came from T cells, B-cell-depleted T cells, or PBMCs.

The germline V and J ends were trimmed by 2 bases and 5 bases, with 16 bases remaining between them. Germline CDR1 LGHDT, CDR2 YNNKEL (reference sequence). The CDR3 loop spans 16 amino acids. The receptor was isolated from a human donor in a cohort sampled during active COVID-19. Material: peripheral blood. The chain couples TRBV3-1 (or the pseudogene TRBV3-2) to TRBJ2-1; TRBD2 is a possible D gene (7 bases). The DNA for the CDR3 is TGTGCCAGCAGCCAAAGGGGGTGGACTAGTAACAATGAGCAGTTCTTC. The encoded protein is CASSQRGWTSNNEQFF.